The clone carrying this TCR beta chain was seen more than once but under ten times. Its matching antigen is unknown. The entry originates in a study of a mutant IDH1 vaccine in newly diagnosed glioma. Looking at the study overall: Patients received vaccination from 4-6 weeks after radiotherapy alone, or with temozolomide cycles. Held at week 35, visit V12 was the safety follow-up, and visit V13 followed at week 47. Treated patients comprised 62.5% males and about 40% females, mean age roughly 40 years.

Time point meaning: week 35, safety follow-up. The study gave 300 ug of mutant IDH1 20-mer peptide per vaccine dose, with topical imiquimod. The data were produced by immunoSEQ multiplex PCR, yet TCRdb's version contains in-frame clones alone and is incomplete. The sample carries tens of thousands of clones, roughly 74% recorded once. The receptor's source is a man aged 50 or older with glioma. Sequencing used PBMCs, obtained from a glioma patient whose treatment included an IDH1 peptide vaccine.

Here the CDR3 reads CASSRLGPWNTEAFF. The CDR3 DNA is TGTGCCAGCAGCCGGCTCGGGCCATGGAACACTGAAGCTTTCTTT. This chain joins TRBV14 and TRBJ1-1, with unresolved D. V lost 4 bases, J lost 1 base, and 13 bases lay in between. The CDR3 length is 15 residues. CDR1 and CDR2 from the germline V gene are SGHDN and FVKESK.